The 16 T cell receptor beta chains below all came from one sample that was sequenced in a study of blood T cell repertoires in COVID-19. TCRdb keeps only in-frame clones here, not all; method: immunoSEQ multiplex PCR. This repertoire shows 60,000 to 70,000 clones, around nine tenths found once; its top ten account for about 9.5%. What was sequenced was PBMCs or T cells enriched from blood (not recorded which). These receptors were taken from a woman between 40 and 50 years old who had recovered from COVID-19.

The rearrangement links TRBV11-2 to TRBJ2-5, with TRBD1 identical over 8 bases. This CDR3 region has 13 residues. The J segment lost 6 bases and the V segment lost 5 bases, leaving 5 bases of the junction unmatched. Germline-derived CDR1 and CDR2 are SGHAT and FQNNGV. The CDR3 DNA reads TGTGCCAGCAGCCTGGGGACAGGTCAGACCCAGTACTTC. It encodes CASSLGTGQTQYF.

The chain uses TRBV18 and TRBJ1-3, with unresolved D. CDR3 length: 14 residues. Germline CDR1 and CDR2: KGHSH and LQKENI. V was trimmed by 2 bases and J by 4 bases, leaving 9 bases between them. The CDR3 bases are TGTGCCAGCTCACCAGGTAACCTAGGAAACACCATATATTTT. Its protein is CASSPGNLGNTIYF.

The rearrangement joins TRBV9 to TRBJ1-4; no definite D call. Trimming pared 6 bases from V and 0 bases from J, leaving 12 bases between. The CDR3 runs to 15 residues. The germline gives CDR1 SGDLS, CDR2 YYNGEE. CDR3 DNA: TGTGCCAGCATCTTGAGGGTTGCAACTAATGAAAAACTGTTTTTT. It codes for CASILRVATNEKLFF.

V is TRBV2 and J is TRBJ2-1; 7 nucleotides line up with TRBD1. V shed 8 bases and J 3 bases; nucleotides not matched to a gene: 10. The CDR3 loop spans 15 amino acids. Germline CDR1 reads SNHLY; CDR2 reads FYNNEI. The CDR3 loop reads CASVPPGTDYNEQFF. CDR3 bases: TGTGCCAGCGTTCCTCCCGGGACAGACTACAATGAGCAGTTCTTC.

The chain employs TRBV5-4 and TRBJ1-2, with D possibly being TRBD1 (6 bases). Germline values: CDR1 SGHNT, CDR2 YYREEE (reference sequence). V was pared by 1 base and J by 8 bases, with 15 bases between. This CDR3 spans 14 amino acids. CDR3 region: CASSLSGDYRGYTF. Here the CDR3 DNA reads TGTGCCAGCAGCTTGTCAGGGGATTATCGCGGCTACACCTTC.

V gene TRBV15 combines with J gene TRBJ1-2; 9 bases agree with TRBD1. The CDR3 spans 16 residues. Losses at the gene ends were 0 bases for V and 4 bases for J; bases not matched to a gene: 6. Germline CDR1 reads LNHNV; CDR2 reads YYDKDF (reference sequence). The CDR3 region is CATSRDLATGGYGYTF. The CDR3 bases are TGTGCCACCAGCAGAGATCTTGCGACAGGGGGCTATGGCTACACCTTC.

This clone was recorded a few times. The chain recombines TRBV15 with TRBJ1-5; 8 bases are shared with TRBD1. The J segment lost 5 bases and the V segment lost 3 bases, leaving 6 bases of the junction unmatched. This CDR3 is 15 amino acids long. From germline, CDR1 is LNHNV and CDR2 YYDKDF (reference sequence). The DNA of the CDR3 is TGTGCCACCAGCAGGGGTGACAGGGGCTATCAGCCCCAGCATTTT. Its protein product is CATSRGDRGYQPQHF.

This clone was found a few times. The chain is built from TRBV5-4 and TRBJ2-2, with 9 positions matching TRBD2. The trim removed 0 bases at V and 4 bases at J, leaving 4 bases unmatched. The CDR3 loop spans 16 amino acids. Germline lookup yields CDR1 SGHNT and CDR2 YYREEE (reference sequence). The CDR3 is CASSLGSGGRTGELFF. The CDR3 DNA follows: TGTGCCAGCAGCTTGGGGAGCGGGGGGCGCACCGGGGAGCTGTTTTTT.

As to this clone: This CDR3 is also generated by other DNA sequences in the sample. The chain joins TRBV5-1 to TRBJ1-1, with D perhaps matching TRBD1 (5 bases). Between the trimmed V and J ends, which lost 0 bases and 2 bases, there was a span of 8 bases. Germline V gives CDR1 SGHRS, CDR2 YFSETQ. This CDR3 has 14 amino acids. As DNA, the CDR3 is TGCGCCAGCAGCTTGGTCCAGGGAAACACTGAAGCTTTCTTT. Translation gives CASSLVQGNTEAFF.

The J gene is TRBJ2-5, the V gene TRBV11-2; 7 bases match TRBD1. CDR3 length: 14 residues. The trim removed 5 bases at V and 1 base at J, leaving 4 bases unmatched. CDR1 and CDR2 (germline): SGHAT, FQNNGV. CDR3 coding DNA: TGTGCCAGCAGCCCGGGACAGCCCCAAGAGACCCAGTACTTC. This translates into CASSPGQPQETQYF.

V usage is TRBV7-8 and J usage is TRBJ1-1, with D perhaps matching TRBD1 (5 bases). From germline, CDR1 is SGHVS and CDR2 FQNEAQ. Deletions cut 4 bases from V and 1 base from J, with 16 bases between. This CDR3 has 16 residues. In DNA, the CDR3 is TGTGCCAGCAGCTCTCGACCGGGGGTCTCGAACACTGAAGCTTTCTTT. This codes for CASSSRPGVSNTEAFF.

The gene calls are TRBV7-8 and TRBJ2-3; 7 nucleotides align to TRBD2. CDR1 is SGHVS, CDR2 FQNEAQ, per germline. This CDR3 region has 16 residues. Trimming removed 5 bases from V and 2 bases from J; junction bases left unmatched: 10. CDR3 nucleotide sequence: TGTGCCAGCAGCCCCGCCGCCCGGGGGGTCACAGATACGCAGTATTTT. Translating it yields CASSPAARGVTDTQYF.

The chain joins TRBV5-1 to TRBJ1-6; tentative D call: TRBD1 (6 bases). The CDR3 extends over 15 amino acids. Per the germline V gene, CDR1 is SGHRS and CDR2 is YFSETQ. V lost 5 bases and J lost 6, with 15 bases in between. Written as DNA, the CDR3 is TGCGCCAGCAGTATGGAGAACAGGGCTAATTCACCCCTCCACTTT. It codes for CASSMENRANSPLHF.

This chain links TRBV2 with TRBJ1-2; 8 bases are a match to TRBD1. Germline CDR1 SNHLY, CDR2 FYNNEI. CDR3 length: 15 residues. Trimming cost V 5 bases and J 3 bases; bases outside gene matches: 8. CDR3 region: CASSRYLQGDYGYTF. The CDR3 nucleotides read TGTGCCAGCAGTCGTTACCTACAGGGGGACTATGGCTACACCTTC.

The chain recombines TRBV5-1 with TRBJ1-1; D might be TRBD1 (5 bases). Per the germline V gene, CDR1 is SGHRS and CDR2 is YFSETQ. Deletions cut 0 bases from V and 1 base from J, with 10 bases between. The CDR3 covers 15 residues. The CDR3 DNA reads TGCGCCAGCAGCTTGGCCCAAACAGGGAACACTGAAGCTTTCTTT. Translation gives CASSLAQTGNTEAFF.

The chain combines TRBV4-1 with TRBJ1-4; maybe TRBD1 (6 bases). Germline CDR1 is MGHRA and CDR2 is YSYEKL. There are 15 residues in the CDR3. V was trimmed by 1 base and J by 3 bases, leaving 9 bases between them. The CDR3 DNA follows: TGCGCCAGCAGCCAAGTGGCAGGGGCTAATGAAAAACTGTTTTTT. Encoded protein: CASSQVAGANEKLFF.